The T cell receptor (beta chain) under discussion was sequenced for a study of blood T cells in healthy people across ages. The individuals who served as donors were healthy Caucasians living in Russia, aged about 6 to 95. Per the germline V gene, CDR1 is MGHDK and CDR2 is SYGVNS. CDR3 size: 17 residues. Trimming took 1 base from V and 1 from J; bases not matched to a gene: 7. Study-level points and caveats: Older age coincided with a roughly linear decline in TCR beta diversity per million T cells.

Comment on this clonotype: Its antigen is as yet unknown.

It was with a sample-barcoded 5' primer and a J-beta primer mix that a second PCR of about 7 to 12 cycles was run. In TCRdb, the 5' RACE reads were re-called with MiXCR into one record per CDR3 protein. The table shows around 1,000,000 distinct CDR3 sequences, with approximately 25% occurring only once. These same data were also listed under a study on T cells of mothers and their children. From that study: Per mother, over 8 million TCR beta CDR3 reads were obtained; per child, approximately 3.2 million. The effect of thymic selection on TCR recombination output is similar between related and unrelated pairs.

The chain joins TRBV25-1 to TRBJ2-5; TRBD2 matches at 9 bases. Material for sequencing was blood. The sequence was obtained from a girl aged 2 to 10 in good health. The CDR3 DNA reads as TGTGCCAGCAGTGAATGGGGCGGGAGGGCCTCCCAAGAGACCCAGTACTTC. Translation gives CASSEWGGRASQETQYF. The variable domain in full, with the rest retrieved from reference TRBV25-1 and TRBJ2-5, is EADIYQTPRYLVIGTGKKITLECSQTMGHDKMYWYQQDPGMELHLIHYSYGVNSTEKGDLSSESTVSRIRTEHFPLTLESARPSHTSQYLCASSEWGGRASQETQYFGPGTRLLVL.